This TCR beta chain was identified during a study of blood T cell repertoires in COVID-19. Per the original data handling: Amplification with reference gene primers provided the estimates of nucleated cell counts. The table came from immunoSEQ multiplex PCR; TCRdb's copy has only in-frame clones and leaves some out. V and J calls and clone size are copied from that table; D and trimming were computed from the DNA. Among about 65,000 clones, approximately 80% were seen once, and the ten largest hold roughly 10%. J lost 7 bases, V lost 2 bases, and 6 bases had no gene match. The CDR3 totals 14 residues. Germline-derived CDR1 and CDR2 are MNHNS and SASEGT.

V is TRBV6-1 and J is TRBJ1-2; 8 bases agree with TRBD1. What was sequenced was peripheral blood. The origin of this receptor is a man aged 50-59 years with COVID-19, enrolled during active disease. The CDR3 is CASSELGQGAGYTF. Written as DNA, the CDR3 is TGTGCCAGCAGTGAATTGGGGCAGGGGGCTGGCTACACCTTC.